Below, one T cell receptor (beta chain) is given with its context. The entry originates in a study of T cells after yellow fever vaccination. MiXCR was run by TCRdb on the 5' RACE reads, yielding one entry per CDR3 protein. The sample has 360,000 or so distinct CDR3 sequences, more than 9% seen once. The trim removed 3 bases at V and 6 bases at J, leaving 2 bases unmatched. There are 14 residues in the CDR3. Germline V gene lookup returns CDR1 MNHEY and CDR2 SVGEGT. The material was PBMCs, obtained on the day of the first yellow fever vaccination. The clonotype originates from a young man who received the YFV17D yellow fever vaccine. V gene TRBV6-2 or TRBV6-3 combines with J gene TRBJ2-1; 10 nucleotides agree with TRBD1. The CDR3 spells CASSYWTGGNEQFF. DNA of the CDR3: TGTGCCAGCAGTTATTGGACAGGGGGCAATGAGCAGTTCTTC.